This TCR beta chain was recorded in a study of cytomegalovirus exposure and HLA in healthy donors. Germline CDR1 reads MGHDK; CDR2 reads SYGVNS. The CDR3 length is 14 residues. V dropped 6 bases and J dropped 1; count of bases not matched to a gene: 3. Sequencing was performed with immunoSEQ multiplex PCR; in TCRdb, only in-frame clones are kept and a portion is missing. Of more than 250,000 clones listed, 80% to 90% are singletons. J is TRBJ1-1 and V is TRBV25-1; 9 nucleotides match TRBD1. Sequencing was performed on PBMCs. The receptor was derived from a woman between 18 and 30 years old in good health and CMV-seronegative. The CDR3 bases are TGTGCCAGCAGACGGGGACAGGGGAACACTGAAGCTTTCTTT. Its translation is CASRRGQGNTEAFF.